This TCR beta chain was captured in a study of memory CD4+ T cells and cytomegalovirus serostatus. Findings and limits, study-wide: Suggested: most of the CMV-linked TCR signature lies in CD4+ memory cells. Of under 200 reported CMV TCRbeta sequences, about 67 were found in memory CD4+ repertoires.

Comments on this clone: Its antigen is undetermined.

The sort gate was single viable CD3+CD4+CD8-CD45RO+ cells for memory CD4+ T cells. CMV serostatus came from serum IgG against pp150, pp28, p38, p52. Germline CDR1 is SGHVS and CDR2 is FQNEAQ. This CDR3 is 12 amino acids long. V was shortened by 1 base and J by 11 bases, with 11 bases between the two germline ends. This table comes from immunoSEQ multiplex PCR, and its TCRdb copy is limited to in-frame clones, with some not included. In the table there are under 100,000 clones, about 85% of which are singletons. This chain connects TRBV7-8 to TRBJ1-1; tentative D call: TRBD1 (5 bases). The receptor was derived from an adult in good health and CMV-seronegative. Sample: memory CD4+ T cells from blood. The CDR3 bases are TGTGCCAGCAGCTTAGACAGGCTAGAGGCTTTCTTT. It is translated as CASSLDRLEAFF.